The present entry profiles one TCR beta chain with its context. Original processing notes: Counts of nucleated cells, estimated from reference gene primer amplification, were obtained. Using immunoSEQ multiplex PCR, the repertoire was profiled, and TCRdb retains in-frame clones only, with some absent. That table furnishes V, J and clone size, whereas the DNA furnished D and trimming. The table includes some 380,000 clones, around 87% detected once. Residents of 24 US areas, aged about 18 to 95 years, made up the participants. Researchers sorted participants into cohorts using their self-reported clinical history. The data derive from a study of blood T cell repertoires in COVID-19. Whole-study context: Sources were T cells, B-cell-depleted T cells, or PBMCs; the material itself was cDNA or gDNA.

CDR3 length: 13 residues. Germline CDR1 and CDR2: GTSNPN and SVGIG (reference sequence). The trim removed 1 base at V and 6 bases at J, leaving 4 bases unmatched. Sequenced material: PBMCs or T cells enriched from blood (not recorded which). This TCR was recovered from a man aged 25-40 years who had recovered from COVID-19. This rearrangement joins TRBV30 to TRBJ1-2, with TRBD1 matching over 8 bases. The CDR3 nucleotides are TGTGCCTGGAGTGCGGACAGGGCGGATGGCTACACCTTC. Protein sequence: CAWSADRADGYTF.